This T cell receptor (beta chain) was identified during a study of vaccination effects on CD4 cells after COVID-19 (dated by TCRdb to between 2020 and 2023). With regard to the full study: Post-vaccine samples across the study were collected a median of 72 days after the second dose, with a range of 14 to 241. In both COVID-19 convalescent patients and infection-naive vaccine recipients, the study compared SARS-CoV-2 spike-specific CD4+ TCR repertoires from before mRNA vaccination with those from after it. Altogether, around eleven COVID-19 convalescent patients and several SARS-CoV-2-naive healthy vaccine recipients made up the full study. Cultures from other donors in the study were sequenced with the Oncomine TCR Beta short-read assay on an Illumina iSeq 100. Overall results and qualifications from the work: The study was limited by a small number of convalescent patients, and early post-infection timepoints were lacking. Clones induced by infection and clones induced by vaccination both contracted markedly at late timepoints after vaccination, which fits with T cell responses waning over time. Among healthy vaccine recipients, nearly all vaccine-induced clones were SARS-CoV-2 mono-reactive, and just 1 of 255 was cross-reactive with common cold coronaviruses.

Looking up the germline V gene yields CDR1 MRHNA and CDR2 SNTAGT. The CDR3 holds 18 amino acids from the cysteine to the phenylalanine. Only the CDR3 portion is preserved as DNA: 54 bases, with reading frame beginning at the first base. V is clipped by 0 bases and J by 5 bases, and the sequence between their germline boundaries is 20 bases long. The ViraFEST assay stimulated PBMC with viral peptide pools and then used TCR sequencing to identify antigen-specific CD4+ T cell clonotypes by expansion. After approximately eleven days of culture, CD4+ T cells were isolated with the EasySep CD4+ T cell isolation kit. Two doses of either the BNT162b2 or the mRNA-1273 mRNA SARS-CoV-2 vaccine were administered to participants. None of the healthy vaccine recipients had a prior SARS-CoV-2 infection, which was confirmed by nucleocapsid antibody tests that came back negative both before and after vaccination. Two million PBMC per well were cultured in IMDM with roughly 5% human AB serum, roughly 11 IU/ml IL-2 and gentamicin, plus 10 ug/ml peptides. On days 3 and 7, half of the culture medium was replaced with fresh IL-2-containing medium. Unless noted otherwise, every peptide stimulation condition was cultured in triplicate wells. Using Ficoll-Paque Plus gradient centrifugation, PBMC were separated from whole blood and then either used fresh or cryopreserved at -140C. Overlapping peptide pools spanned the spike proteins of SARS-CoV-2 and the common cold coronaviruses HCoV-NL63, HCoV-OC43 and HCoV-229E. The QIAamp micro DNA kit was used to extract genomic DNA from the cultured CD4+ T cells.

With regard to this clone: The antigen it recognizes is unknown. Base qualities are not recorded, but no much larger clone differs from it by a single base.

Receptors were amplified or captured by the immunoSEQ multiplex PCR assay. TCR beta CDR3 sequencing was performed on DNA from the cultured, isolated CD4+ T cells. Per the authors' processing: Non-productive TCR sequences were removed, reads were trimmed to the CDR3 region, and CDR3s of at least 7 amino acids were retained. Antigen-specific clonotypes were identified with the MANAFEST web app by comparing expansion in peptide wells against reference cultures. To count as positive, a clone had to show expansion at FDR<0.05 compared with the reference and with all other wells, an odds ratio above 5, and a frequency above 0.1% in two replicate wells. A clonotype was called cross-reactive if it was significantly expanded both in SARS-CoV-2 spike wells and in at least one common cold coronavirus spike condition. Using the stringdist R package, CDR3 similarity was measured by Levenshtein distance, and unrooted trees were constructed with ape in R 3.6.1. The table was pulled from immuneACCESS by TCRdb, which kept in-frame rearrangements only. Such tables lose some clones; where checked, under half of the loss comes from unresolved V genes, and the rest has no known cause. The DNA was the basis for D and trimming; V, J and clone size are from that table. The table for this sample lists about 46,000 clones; over 60% of them were counted only once. The biggest ten clones account for roughly 16% of the sample.

Rearrangement joined TRBV6-4 to TRBJ2-1; TRBD2 is a possible D gene, resting on 5 matching bases. This sequence was found in a human donor who received a COVID-19 vaccine. The input for sequencing was CD4+ T cells from PBMCs cultured with HCoV-OC43 spike peptides, taken after COVID-19 vaccination. This specimen's cell subset or site label, interpreted: HCoV-OC43 spike overlapping peptide pool stimulation. CDR3 loop: CASSDSILGTGNHNEQFF. In nucleotides, the sequence is TGTGCCAGCAGTGACTCGATCCTAGGTACGGGGAACCACAATGAGCAGTTCTTC.